This is a list of T cell receptor beta chains from one sample in a study of cytomegalovirus exposure and HLA in healthy donors. The table came from immunoSEQ multiplex PCR; TCRdb's copy has only in-frame clones and leaves some out. Its clone listing holds about 150,000 clones. Sequenced: PBMCs. Source of these receptors: a woman aged 45-65 years in good health and CMV-seronegative. The conserved cysteine and the conserved F or W are not part of the CDR3 here.

ASSPPSGTYNEQF,TRBJ2-1,TRBV9
ASSDDRNTEAF,TRBJ1-1,TRBV18
ASSQGNGRLGGKTQY,TRBJ2-5,TRBV4-1
ASSRAGQVNVLT,TRBJ2-6,TRBV27
ASSPRGSNQPQH,TRBJ1-5,TRBV9
ASSYSGDSEKLF,TRBJ1-4,TRBV6-7
ASGLYSNQPQH,TRBJ1-5,TRBV2
ASSINRDEQF,TRBJ2-1,TRBV7-8
ASSETGVQGEAF,TRBJ1-1,TRBV19
ASSQRGRIHSGNTIY,TRBJ1-3,TRBV4-2
ASREQGMGTEAF,TRBJ1-1,TRBV19
ASRTGLAGTGELF,TRBJ2-2,TRBV6-5
ASSWDRNMNTEAF,TRBJ1-1,TRBV5-6
ASMSSANTGELF,TRBJ2-2,TRBV5-1
ASSLGPGSDTQY,TRBJ2-3,TRBV27
ASRVGTGGNTEAF,TRBJ1-1,TRBV19
AISRVAYEQY,TRBJ2-7,TRBV10-3
ASSPGQGGYEQY,TRBJ2-7,TRBV28
ASSRDSANYGYT,TRBJ1-2,TRBV18
ASSLVLGGESFSYEQY,TRBJ2-7,TRBV7-9
ASSVDRTGGAYHTGELF,TRBJ2-2,TRBV9
ASSLLANEYNEQF,TRBJ2-1,TRBV5-1
ASSPIISGQETQY,TRBJ2-5,TRBV7-6
ASSSPTEQETQY,TRBJ2-5,TRBV5-4
ASSDWRGQGNSPLH,TRBJ1-6,TRBV2
ASSSHKMTRTETQY,TRBJ2-5,TRBV28
ASSGGGNSYNEQF,TRBJ2-1,TRBV9
ASSFGGSVEQF,TRBJ2-1,TRBV7-2
ASSLQGYGANVLT,TRBJ2-6,TRBV11-2
ASTPSGSLLLGEQY,TRBJ2-7,TRBV7-9
ASSPSHGGTGELF,TRBJ2-2,TRBV7-3
ASSEGTGDSYEQY,TRBJ2-7,TRBV6-1
ASSSGAMNTGELF,TRBJ2-2,TRBV19
ASSPLPGQGLNEQF,TRBJ2-1,TRBV18
ASSVMGGNTGELF,TRBJ2-2,TRBV9
ASSLVRFGSSYEQY,TRBJ2-7,TRBV5-6
AIKPFGQSEKLF,TRBJ1-4,TRBV10-3
ASKRWGDRGHANTGELF,TRBJ2-2,TRBV19
ASSYGFGQTNSPLH,TRBJ1-6,TRBV6-5
ASSSGTGDSGNTIY,TRBJ1-3,TRBV6-6
ASSGQRGGANEQF,TRBJ2-1,TRBV6-1
ASKTQGVFMQF,TRBJ2-1,TRBV28
ASSQYPTGVYPYEQY,TRBJ2-7,TRBV4-3
ASSLTGTAVTEAF,TRBJ1-1,TRBV7-3
ASSDQGGRYNEQF,TRBJ2-1,TRBV2
ASSLEVRAGYNTGELF,TRBJ2-2,TRBV7-9